This T cell receptor beta chain was recorded in a study of T cell responses to AZD1222 COVID-19 vaccine. Regarding the study as a whole: Donors skewed white British and female; clonal diversity was possibly underestimated.

Clones were sequenced by immunoSEQ multiplex PCR, and TCRdb holds only the in-frame ones, with some missing. Altogether tens of thousands of clones are present, 75% to 90% being singletons, with the ten largest covering over 15%. About this clone itself: Its antigen is not known.

The CDR3 contains 12 residues. V shed 6 bases and J shed 3 bases, with 8 bases lying between them. The germline CDR1 and CDR2 sequences are MDHEN and SYDVKM. This sequence was found in an adult in good health. The sequencing used peripheral blood, collected on day 0 of AZD1222 vaccination. The chain employs TRBV28 and TRBJ1-2; D remains unclear. CDR3 in amino acids: CASSPAHYGYTF. DNA for the CDR3: TGTGCCAGCAGCCCAGCCCACTATGGCTACACCTTC.